The TCR beta chain under discussion was sequenced for a study of naive CD8 T cells in extremely preterm neonates. Study-wide context: Abstract and methods disagree on adult ages: 25-50 versus 20-50 years.

Only in-frame clones appear in the TCRdb table, and some are missing; sequencing was by immunoSEQ multiplex PCR. The sample lists about 4,200 clones, approximately 97% occurring once. The CDR3 has 14 amino acids. With V trimmed by 0 bases and J by 5 bases, 1 base remained unmatched. Germline loops: CDR1 MNHEY, CDR2 SVGAGI. This clone was seen only once. The receptor was isolated from a human donor in good health. Material: naive CD8+ T cells from blood. The chain combines TRBV6-5 with TRBJ2-5, with 9 bases that match TRBD2. CDR3 nucleotide sequence: TGTGCCAGCAGTTACTCGGCGGGGGGGGAGACCCAGTACTTC. As protein: CASSYSAGGETQYF.